These 10 T cell receptor beta chains originate from one sample sequenced in a study of T-cell reconstitution after alpha-beta-depleted transplantation in children. During its preparation, the TCRbeta library received unique molecular identifiers. Via MiXCR, TCRdb re-called the PCR reads, giving one row per CDR3 protein. The table records about 400,000 distinct CDR3 sequences, 10% to 15% of them present only once. This material consisted of PBMCs, taken from the stem cell graft. The receptors come from a human donor who donated a stem cell graft to a child with Fanconi anemia.

J is TRBJ1-5 and V is TRBV20-1; no clear D. From germline, CDR1 is DFQATT and CDR2 SNEGSKA (reference sequence). Trimming took off 3 bases at V and 0 bases at J, with 21 bases between the two ends. This CDR3 has 18 amino acids. CDR3 bases: TGCAGTGCTAGTGGGCCGGGAAAGGGAGAGAATAGCAATCAGCCCCAGCATTTT. Its translation is CSASGPGKGENSNQPQHF.

This sequence joins TRBV3-1 and TRBJ2-1, with D perhaps being TRBD1 or TRBD2 (6 bases each). The CDR3 is 16 amino acids. The V end lost 1 base, the J end lost 9 bases, and 19 bases lay between the germline ends. Germline values: CDR1 LGHDT, CDR2 YNNKEL (reference sequence). The DNA of the CDR3 is TGTGCCAGCAGCCAAGGTCCCGGCCGAGGAGGGGGTGAGCAGTTCTTC. It translates to CASSQGPGRGGGEQFF.

This clonotype was seen ten or more times. The CDR3: CASSRRGNTGELFF. The DNA for the CDR3 is TGTGCCAGCAGCCGGCGGGGGAACACCGGGGAGCTGTTTTTT. The chain joins TRBV11-2 to TRBJ2-2; TRBD2 is a possible D gene (6 bases). Germline V gives CDR1 SGHAT, CDR2 FQNNGV. Trimming took off 5 bases at V and 1 base at J, with 8 bases between the two ends. The CDR3 length is 14 residues.

V usage is TRBV5-1 and J usage is TRBJ1-2; D unclear. Trimming stripped 0 bases from V and 2 bases from J, with 8 bases between. This CDR3 is 14 amino acids long. Looked up from germline, CDR1 is SGHRS and CDR2 is YFSETQ. The CDR3 region has the DNA TGCGCCAGCAGCTTGGGACCGACCAACTATGGCTACACCTTC. Its protein product is CASSLGPTNYGYTF.

The chain combines TRBV5-1 with TRBJ2-1, with 7 bases fitting TRBD1. CDR3 length equals 20 residues. V lost 3 bases, J lost 0 bases, and 18 bases stayed unmatched. Germline lookup yields CDR1 SGHRS and CDR2 YFSETQ. The CDR3 is CASSSLRGGQFSGSYNEQFF. In DNA form, the CDR3 reads TGCGCCAGCAGCTCCTTGAGAGGGGGCCAATTCAGTGGCTCCTACAATGAGCAGTTCTTC.

This clonotype showed up many times. J is TRBJ2-2 and V is TRBV5-1, with D uncertain. Trimming shortened V by 3 bases and J by 1 base, and 7 bases separated the two germline ends. The CDR3 runs 14 residues. Germline loops: CDR1 SGHRS, CDR2 YFSETQ. CDR3 in DNA: TGCGCCAGCAGCTCCCAAAAGAACACCGGGGAGCTGTTTTTT. Its protein product is CASSSQKNTGELFF.

This clonotype showed up just a few times. The chain links TRBV5-1 to TRBJ2-1; D gene ambiguous. The CDR3 has 12 residues. V gave up 4 bases and J gave up 7 bases, with 9 bases separating them. The germline V gene has CDR1 SGHRS and CDR2 YFSETQ. The chain's CDR3 is CASSPNINEQFF. The CDR3 DNA follows: TGCGCCAGCAGCCCCAACATAAATGAGCAGTTCTTC.

This clonotype was counted many times. The chain couples TRBV18 to TRBJ1-1; TRBD1 might be the D (6 bases). Trimming removed 4 bases at V and 7 bases at J, with 10 bases between. Germline-derived CDR1 and CDR2 are KGHSH and LQKENI. This CDR3 comprises 12 residues. Here the CDR3 reads CASSQDRNEAFF. CDR3 bases: TGTGCCAGCTCACAGGACAGAAATGAAGCTTTCTTT. The variable domain in full, with the rest retrieved from reference TRBV18 and TRBJ1-1, is NAGVMQNPRHLVRRRGQEARLRCSPMKGHSHVYWYRQLPEEGLKFMVYLQKENIIDESGMPKERFSAEFPKEGPSILRIQQVVRGDSAAYFCASSQDRNEAFFGQGTRLTVV.

This clonotype was seen ten or more times. V usage is TRBV5-1 and J usage is TRBJ1-4, with a tentative D call TRBD1 (6 bases). This CDR3 spans 14 amino acids. The germline V gene has CDR1 SGHRS and CDR2 YFSETQ. Trimming shortened V by 3 bases and J by 6 bases, and 12 bases separated the two germline ends. CDR3: CASSSDSWDEKLFF. The CDR3 nucleotides are TGCGCCAGCAGCTCGGACAGTTGGGATGAAAAACTGTTTTTT.

CDR3 DNA: TGCAGCGTTCAGACAGGGACTAGTGGCTACACCTTC. Translating it yields CSVQTGTSGYTF. The chain couples TRBV29-1 to TRBJ1-2, with 7 positions matching TRBD1. This CDR3 contains 12 residues. The germline CDR1 and CDR2 sequences are SQVTM and ANQGSEA. V was clipped by 5 bases and J by 7 bases; unmatched bases: 7. The full variable domain, its missing parts supplied by reference TRBV29-1 and TRBJ1-2, is SAVISQKPSRDICQRGTSLTIQCQVDSQVTMMFWYRQQPGQSLTLIATANQGSEATYESGFVIDKFPISRPNLTFSTLTVSNMSPEDSSIYLCSVQTGTSGYTFGSGTRLTVV.